This passage covers 22 T cell receptor beta chains from one sample sequenced in a study of cytomegalovirus exposure and HLA in healthy donors. It was with 60 Vbeta and 13 Jbeta primers that the PCR ran. The repertoire was sequenced with immunoSEQ multiplex PCR; TCRdb's copy has only in-frame clones and lacks some. This table lists roughly 200,000 clones. Source material: PBMCs. These receptors all stem from a girl aged 2 to 9 in good health and CMV-seropositive.

This chain's CDR3 is CASSLQQGTEAFF. In nucleotides, the CDR3 is TGTGCCAGCAGCTTACAACAGGGGACCGAAGCTTTCTTT. The chain uses TRBV7-7 and TRBJ1-1; 7 positions agree with TRBD1. The J segment lost 8 bases and the V segment lost 2 bases, leaving 5 bases of the junction unmatched. This CDR3 is 13 amino acids long. CDR1 is SSHAT, CDR2 FNYEAQ, per germline (reference sequence).

DNA of the CDR3: TGTGCCAGCAGTTTTTACAGGGACTACGAGCAGTACTTC. It is translated as CASSFYRDYEQYF. The chain has TRBV27 and TRBJ2-7, with D maybe TRBD1 (6 bases). There are 13 residues in the CDR3. Germline V gene data show CDR1 as MNHEY and CDR2 as SMNVEV (reference sequence). Trimming left V 3 bases short and J 3 bases short, with 9 bases between.

V gene TRBV7-8 combines with J gene TRBJ2-5, with 9 bases identical to TRBD2. The J call may be in error: the DNA end matches TRBJ2-7 better. The germline V gene encodes CDR1 SGHVS and CDR2 FQNEAQ. The CDR3 extends over 17 amino acids. The CDR3 DNA reads TGTGCCAGCAGCTTAGCTAGCGGGAGAGTATGGTCCTACGAGCAGTACTTC. It specifies CASSLASGRVWSYEQYF.

The chain joins TRBV27 to TRBJ2-1; 10 bases agree with TRBD2. After removal of 5 bases from V and 6 bases from J, the junction contained 7 bases not matched to a gene. The germline gives CDR1 MNHEY, CDR2 SMNVEV (reference sequence). The CDR3 spans 15 residues. CDR3 residues: CASSGGTSAGNEQFF. In DNA form, the CDR3 reads TGTGCCAGCAGTGGGGGGACTAGCGCCGGCAATGAGCAGTTCTTC.

The rearrangement joins TRBV9 to TRBJ2-7; 11 bases agree with TRBD2. Unmatched junction bases numbered 15, after V lost 4 bases and J lost 6 bases. CDR1 and CDR2 from the germline V gene are SGDLS and YYNGEE. CDR3 length: 17 residues. The CDR3: CASSPIAGGIPMSEQYF. CDR3 nucleotide sequence: TGTGCCAGCAGCCCGATAGCGGGAGGGATCCCTATGAGCGAGCAGTACTTC.

This sequence joins TRBV6-5 and TRBJ1-4, with a weak D call TRBD1 (6 bases). Germline CDR1 is MNHEY and CDR2 is SVGAGI. The CDR3 runs 16 residues. V lost 0 bases to trimming and J lost 8 bases, with 16 bases between them. CDR3 DNA: TGTGCCAGCAGTTACTCGAAGGCCACAGGGAACGAAAAACTGTTTTTT. Translating gives CASSYSKATGNEKLFF.

CDR3 bases: TGCGCCAGCAGCCAAGGCGGACTAGCGGGTTACGAGCAGTACTTC. Translation: CASSQGGLAGYEQYF. The gene calls are TRBV4-1 and TRBJ2-7; TRBD2 agrees at 11 bases. Trimming took 1 base from V and 4 from J; bases not matched to a gene: 3. In germline, CDR1 is MGHRA, CDR2 YSYEKL. The CDR3 length is 15 residues.

The gene calls are TRBV11-2 and TRBJ2-7, with 7 nucleotides matching TRBD1. The V gene end was trimmed by 5 bases and the J gene end by 0 bases; junction bases not matched to a gene: 7. The CDR3 extends over 15 amino acids. Germline V gene lookup returns CDR1 SGHAT and CDR2 FQNNGV. The CDR3 region is CASSRDRTISYEQYF. The DNA of the CDR3 is TGTGCCAGCAGCCGGGACAGAACAATCTCCTACGAGCAGTACTTC.

The chain combines TRBV5-4 with TRBJ2-3; weak D call: TRBD2 (5 bases). The CDR3 contains 16 residues. The germline V gene has CDR1 SGHNT and CDR2 YYREEE (reference sequence). The V end was cut by 2 bases, the J end by 5 bases, with 18 bases between. CDR3 in amino acids: CASSLEAATRVDTQYF. CDR3 DNA: TGTGCCAGCAGCTTAGAAGCGGCTACAAGGGTAGATACGCAGTATTTT.

V and J are TRBV6-1 and TRBJ2-2; D is undetermined. Germline CDR1 reads MNHNS; CDR2 reads SASEGT. The CDR3 runs 14 residues. Trimming stripped 2 bases from V and 1 base from J, with 5 bases between. The CDR3 DNA follows: TGTGCCAGCAGTGAACTGTTGAACACCGGGGAGCTGTTTTTT. Encoded protein: CASSELLNTGELFF.

The rearrangement links TRBV6-5 to TRBJ1-2; TRBD1 is a possible D gene (5 bases). V dropped 6 bases and J dropped 3 bases, with 11 bases sitting between them. This CDR3 contains 13 residues. Germline lookup yields CDR1 MNHEY and CDR2 SVGAGI. The CDR3: CASSSDRDYGYTF. CDR3 coding DNA: TGTGCCAGCAGCTCCGACAGAGACTATGGCTACACCTTC.

The chain carries TRBV4-2 and TRBJ2-2; D remains ambiguous. V shed 0 bases and J shed 4 bases, with 9 bases lying between them. The CDR3 contains 15 residues. The germline gives CDR1 LGHNA, CDR2 YNFKEQ. The CDR3 DNA reads as TGTGCCAGCAGCCAAGACTCCGGGTTCACCGGGGAGCTGTTTTTT. Encoded protein: CASSQDSGFTGELFF.

The CDR3 bases are TGTGCCACGGAATCCGATCGGAGGGGTACGCAGTATTTT. Translation: CATESDRRGTQYF. V and J are TRBV10-3 and TRBJ2-3, with D possibly matching TRBD2 (6 bases). Germline V gene lookup returns CDR1 ENHRY and CDR2 SYGVKD. V was cut by 10 bases and J by 8 bases, with 19 bases left in between. The CDR3 is made up of 13 amino acids.

The chain couples TRBV15 to TRBJ2-6; D is uncertain. The CDR3 loop spans 14 amino acids. V was trimmed by 3 bases and J by 0 bases, leaving 3 bases between them. Germline V gives CDR1 LNHNV, CDR2 YYDKDF (reference sequence). The CDR3 coding sequence is TGTGCCACCAGCAGTAACTCTGGGGCCAACGTCCTGACTTTC. It encodes CATSSNSGANVLTF.

The genes are TRBV6-5 and TRBJ2-2; D is perhaps TRBD2 (5 bases). V was clipped by 10 bases and J by 6 bases, with 12 bases between them. In germline, CDR1 is MNHEY, CDR2 SVGAGI. The CDR3 runs to 12 residues. CDR3 region: CATLGSSGELFF. CDR3 nucleotides: TGTGCCACCCTGGGGAGTTCCGGGGAGCTGTTTTTT.

The chain recombines TRBV5-1 with TRBJ1-1, with D possibly TRBD1 on 6 matching bases. V was pared by 3 bases and J by 4 bases, with 10 bases between. Germline V gene sequence: CDR1 SGHRS, CDR2 YFSETQ. The CDR3 contains 13 residues. This CDR3 is CASSWDTSTEAFF. As DNA, the CDR3 is TGCGCCAGCAGCTGGGACACGAGCACTGAAGCTTTCTTT.

The chain couples TRBV10-3 to TRBJ2-7; D not certain. The CDR3 sequence is 14 residues long. The V and J ends lost 2 bases and 7 bases respectively, with 15 bases between them. Per germline, CDR1 ENHRY and CDR2 SYGVKD. The CDR3, as DNA: TGTGCCATCAGTGAGGCCCCCGCCCACTCGGAGCAGTACTTC. Its protein product is CAISEAPAHSEQYF.

The chain recombines TRBV7-9 with TRBJ2-1, with D maybe TRBD2 (6 bases). V lost 5 bases, J lost 7 bases, and 15 bases lay in between. The CDR3 sequence is 14 residues long. Germline values: CDR1 SEHNR, CDR2 FQNEAQ (reference sequence). The CDR3 loop is CASSLAWGENEQFF. The CDR3 DNA sequence: TGTGCCAGCAGCCTCGCATGGGGGGAAAATGAGCAGTTCTTC.

The CDR3 is CASSFLGPLYGYTF. In nucleotides, the CDR3 is TGTGCCAGCAGTTTCCTCGGTCCCCTCTATGGCTACACCTTC. The V gene is TRBV27, the J gene TRBJ1-2; D is unclear. V shed 3 bases and J shed 4 bases, with 12 bases lying between them. This CDR3 has 14 residues. CDR1 MNHEY and CDR2 SMNVEV come from the germline V gene (reference sequence).

The rearrangement uses TRBV6-5 and TRBJ1-2; the match to TRBD1 covers 8 bases. This CDR3 spans 15 amino acids. Germline loops: CDR1 MNHEY, CDR2 SVGAGI. The junction had 5 bases not matched to a gene; V was cut back by 0 bases and J by 5 bases. For the CDR3, the DNA is TGTGCCAGCAGTTACTCGGCGAGACAGGGGTATGGCTACACCTTC. It encodes CASSYSARQGYGYTF.

The chain has TRBV10-3 and TRBJ2-1; possible D gene TRBD2, 5 bases. This CDR3 comprises 13 residues. V was pared by 7 bases and J by 3 bases, with 10 bases between. Germline CDR1 reads ENHRY; CDR2 reads SYGVKD. DNA of the CDR3: TGTGCCATCATTAGCGAGGTCTACAATGAGCAGTTCTTC. Amino acids: CAIISEVYNEQFF.

This sequence joins TRBV15 and TRBJ1-4; D is unresolved. Looked up from germline, CDR1 is LNHNV and CDR2 is YYDKDF (reference sequence). V was shortened by 3 bases and J by 4 bases, with 9 bases between the two germline ends. This CDR3 is built from 14 residues. The CDR3 sequence: CATSRHADNEKLFF. CDR3 DNA sequence: TGTGCCACCAGCAGGCACGCGGATAATGAAAAACTGTTTTTT.